The T cell receptor (beta chain) described here comes from a study of molecular identifiers for immune sequencing clone quantification. Across the whole study: Replicate RNA from around 20,000 or 100,000 naive CD8 T cells formed five aliquots; four were sequenced.

Per germline, CDR1 MNHEY and CDR2 SMNVEV (reference sequence). Deletions cut 1 base from V and 3 bases from J, with 10 bases between. The CDR3 sequence is 14 residues long. TCRdb used MiXCR to reprocess the PCR reads, holding one entry per CDR3 protein. The table lists 460,000 or so distinct CDR3 sequences, 20% to 25% of them singletons. This chain connects TRBV27 to TRBJ2-7, with D possibly being TRBD1 (6 bases). Sample: naive CD8+ T cells from blood, with Jurkat cell RNA spiked in. Described subset: FACS-sorted CD8+CD4-CCR7+CD45RA+ naive T cells. The clonotype was recovered from a human donor in good health. Some libraries in this study had Jurkat cell RNA spiked in. In nucleotides, the CDR3 is TGTGCCAGCAGTTTATTCGCGGACAGCTACGAGCAGTACTTC. The encoded protein is CASSLFADSYEQYF.